This T cell receptor (beta chain) was sequenced in a study of blood T cell repertoires in COVID-19. Only in-frame clones appear in the TCRdb table, and some are missing; sequencing was by immunoSEQ multiplex PCR. The table has some 110,000 clones, over 65% seen once. This clone was detected once. The length of the CDR3 is 15 residues. V dropped 1 base and J dropped 6 bases, with 15 bases sitting between them. CDR1 is SGHVS, CDR2 FNYEAQ, per germline. This clonotype originated in a man aged 25-45 years with acute or convalescent COVID-19. V and J are TRBV7-6 and TRBJ2-5, with D tentatively TRBD1 (6 bases). The sequenced sample consisted of peripheral blood. The CDR3 reads CASSLGGQRSQTQYF. The CDR3 DNA follows: TGTGCCAGCAGCTTAGGGGGACAAAGGAGCCAGACCCAGTACTTC.